This T cell receptor beta chain emerged from a study of cytomegalovirus exposure and HLA in healthy donors (dated by TCRdb to about 2017). Background on the whole study: An earlier analysis of approximately 600 of the donors reported 250 to 300 Gb of sequence data and approximately 110 million unique TCR beta sequences from 190 million or so T cells. Every discovery cohort repertoire had been produced on one sequencing platform. Typing coverage differed by locus: A, B, C, DRB1 and DQB1 were typed in roughly 620-640 donors, DQA1 in 500 to 550, DPA1 in around 600, and DPB1 in approximately 450. The later analysis used no new phenotypic data to find candidate immune exposures, relying instead on TCR beta sequences and their occurrence across donors. The study combined high-throughput TCR immunosequencing, statistical association of individual TCRs with disease status, and machine learning to predict cytomegalovirus infection status. Besides the first cohort of roughly 700 subjects, a separate validation cohort made up of 120 or so different subjects was used. Roughly five DR-DQ haplotypes were treated as single units for association and clustering because of strong linkage in the cohort. Of the 398 genotyped donors, around 81% fell in the genetic ancestry cluster associated with self-reported Caucasian donors. The study profiled the T cell repertoires of approximately 700 subjects by immunosequencing and related them to cytomegalovirus serostatus. The study was designed to test whether signatures of past pathogen exposure could be identified by cataloging public T cell receptors. HLA typing included class I and class II loci at four-digit resolution. Roughly 310 gigabases of sequencing data and tens of millions of unique TCR sequences were included in an early release covering 500 to 750 HLA-typed donors. An earlier analysis of fewer than 700 of the donors applied high-throughput TCR beta sequencing to assess whether each TCR beta V gene segment acted as functional or pseudogenic. A later genetic analysis took genome-wide SNP genotypes for about 55% of the roughly 670 donors and used that subset as a discovery cohort. Among about 370 genotyped donors of the cohort, an average of approximately 240,000 unique TCR beta nucleotide sequences was sequenced per donor, of which roughly 17% were non-productive. Donor age, sex, ethnicity and CMV serostatus were compiled alongside the repertoire data. In a later analysis, previously published TCR beta repertoires from 666 donors were re-analyzed and high-resolution HLA genotyping was added so that TCR occurrence patterns could be studied. General study outcomes and caveats: For the cohort, immune exposure information was limited to CMV serostatus. Because counts were too low, more than 15 rarely observed V segments, including chromosome 9 orphons, were excluded from the earlier analysis of some 540 of the donors. In a later analysis, HLA-associated TCR beta chains showed more clonal expansion and lower generation probabilities than non-associated chains that were equally common. Sequencing depth was assumed to be roughly uniform across donors in the presence/absence analyses, though that assumption may not hold. Because HLA typing was unavailable for some donors at each locus, only the typed subset was used in association tests. Only TCR beta chains were sequenced in this cohort, and the absence of alpha or paired-chain data limited detectable features. Some IMGT-functional V segments, including TRBV6-2 and TRBV6-3, could not be distinguished by the 87-base-pair reads and were therefore excluded. Strong co-occurrence of HLA alleles, especially DR and DQ, made assigning TCR associations to individual alleles difficult. In a later analysis, several top co-occurrence clusters were reported to appear linked to parvovirus B19, influenza, CMV and Epstein-Barr virus. Cytomegalovirus status was reported to be diagnosed by the classifier with high specificity and sensitivity in both the original and validation cohorts. The sequencing pipeline was judged likely to have produced a cluster of highly shared sequence variants as a technical artifact. In a later genetic analysis, fewer N-insertions in productive TCRs were reported among donors in an Asian-associated ancestry cluster than the approximately 630-donor mean. In a later analysis, TCR association rates were found to vary across HLA loci, with the most associated TCRs seen for DRB1 alleles and the fewest for HLA-C alleles. In a later analysis, around 15,000 TCR beta sequences were associated with specific HLA alleles at a false discovery rate of 0.05. Most TCR sequences were seen in very few donors, while some public TCRs were found in many individuals. The authors suggested that the approach could potentially be generalized to other disease states and immunological phenotypes. A further reported finding was that TCR beta sequences accurately predicted the HLA-A and HLA-B alleles for most subjects in the first cohort. A few of the identified cytomegalovirus-associated TCR beta chains were confirmed in vitro to be specific for cytomegalovirus antigens. Broadly in line with IMGT annotations, most TCR beta V segments showed up in productive rearrangements about 87% or about 30% of the time in an earlier analysis of roughly 590 of the donors. In a later analysis, most CMV-associated TCR beta chains were found to appear HLA-restricted, with HLA associations seemingly driven largely by CMV exposure. Correlated functional status among segregating V segments might reflect linkage disequilibrium, but an unknown experimental factor could not be ruled out. A total of fewer than 200 TCR beta chains were listed by the study as associated with cytomegalovirus. V-gene and J-gene trimming of TCR beta chains was associated with a missense DCLRE1C variant in a later genetic analysis, and the association was replicated in an independent cohort.

In total, 500 to 700 healthy bone marrow donors made up the cohort. At the time of sampling, all cohort members were nominally healthy, though unrecorded immune exposures were likely present. The donor was CMV seronegative and belonged to the group of 350 or so seronegative cohort members. Every donor gave a peripheral blood sample, and the peripheral blood mononuclear cells from that sample were used for TCR beta sequencing. Genomic DNA extraction from the blood cell samples was performed with the Qiagen DNeasy Blood Extraction Kit. CDR1 and CDR2 are read off the germline V gene (reference sequence) as SEHNR and FQNEAQ. Inclusive of the bounding cysteine and phenylalanine, the CDR3 is 14 residues long. The entry retains the CDR3 DNA only, 42 bases that are in frame from base 1. V trim: 5 bases; J trim: 8 bases; unmatched bases: 7. Library preparation used the immunoSEQ multiplex PCR assay. For the multiplex PCR, a mixture combining 60 forward primers for TCR Vbeta segments and 13 reverse primers for TCR Jbeta segments was used. The CDR3 region of rearranged TCR beta genes was amplified from genomic DNA with a multiplex PCR assay. Amplified TCR beta libraries were sequenced as 87-base-pair reads on the Illumina HiSeq System. In the authors' own workflow: A later analysis counted around 72 million unique TCR beta chains across the 690 or so repertoires, and 9 million to 14 million of these chains were shared by at least two donors. Raw reads were error-corrected and collapsed into unique sequences by a nearest-neighbor algorithm in which closely related sequences were merged to remove PCR and sequencing errors. Alignment of CDR3 sequences to IMGT reference sequences was used to assign V, D and J gene segments. For a sequence to be retained, at least a six-nucleotide match to both a V gene segment and a J gene segment was required. A rearrangement counted as productive if the CDR3 had no stop codons and remained in frame with V and J, and every other rearrangement counted as non-productive. CDR3 was defined by IMGT convention, running from the second conserved V-encoded cysteine to the conserved J-encoded phenylalanine. Sequences without an unambiguous match to a single V gene segment were excluded from the earlier analysis of a few hundred of the donors. In an earlier analysis of several hundred of the donors, V segments were called functional above 56.7% productive rearrangements and were called segregating when the between-donor standard deviation exceeded 5%. A statistical classification framework was built for diagnosing cytomegalovirus status from the catalog of TCR beta chain sequences. V and J gene assignment, in a later analysis, came from comparing TCR nucleotide sequences with IMGT/GENE-DB human TR gene sequences. A later analysis assigned CDR3 sequences and most-parsimonious VDJ recombination scenarios with the TCRdist pipeline. A later analysis defined each TCR beta chain by its CDR3 amino acid sequence plus V-gene family, and excluded reads lacking a unique V-gene family. In a later analysis, 450 to 600 highly shared, low-generation-probability nucleotide sequences were removed to address suspected cross-contamination and a sequencing artifact. A later analysis calculated a clonal expansion index for each public chain from normalized within-repertoire ranks of inferred template counts. Generation probabilities in a later analysis came from a VDJ recombination model fitted to out-of-frame rearrangements, and those results were checked against IGoR. Hypergeometric tests were used in a later analysis to score TCR-TCR, TCR-HLA and TCR-CMV co-occurrence, with a repertoire-size bias correction applied to the TCR pairs. A later analysis estimated false discovery rates by permuting HLA or CMV assignments 20 times. A later analysis grouped co-occurring TCRs with DBSCAN, adding TCRdist sequence similarity when clustering within HLA-allele-positive subsets. Co-occurrence clustering excluded repertoires with fewer than 30,000 or more than 120,000 public chains, plus five with anomalous nucleotide sharing. TCRdb limited this immuneACCESS table to in-frame rearrangements with V and J called. A share of clones is missing; checked studies link under half to unresolved V genes, and the rest is unexplained. The V and J calls and clone size come from that table; D and trimming were worked out from the DNA. Here the sample has 70,000 to 95,000 clones; about four fifths occur a single time. 1.5% to 2% of the sample rests with the top ten.

Concerning this clone itself: Its target antigen remains unknown. Base qualities were left out, and no much larger clone turns up one base away.

The sequence is built from TRBV7-9 and TRBJ1-4; 8 junctional bases match TRBD1. Sequencing was carried out using PBMCs. The TCR sequence derives from a man between 35 and 55 years old in good health and CMV-seronegative. For the CDR3, the sequence is CASSLDRGPEKLFF. The DNA sequence is as follows: TGTGCCAGCAGCCTTGACAGGGGTCCCGAAAAACTGTTTTTT.